This T cell receptor beta chain appears in the sequencing data of a study of control samples from healthy donors and cancer patients. The repertoire was sequenced with immunoSEQ multiplex PCR; TCRdb's copy has only in-frame clones and lacks some. The repertoire consists of 75,000 to 95,000 clones, with roughly 89% occurring once and the leading ten covering about 8.6%. This CDR3 is built from 12 residues. CDR1 and CDR2 (germline): MNHNY, SVGAGI (reference sequence). Trimming took 5 bases from V and 5 from J, leaving 9 bases between them. The sequenced sample consisted of PBMCs. The chain uses TRBV6-6 and TRBJ1-2; D might be TRBD1 (6 bases). This TCR derives from a woman aged 45-65 years with colorectal cancer. CDR3 sequence: CASSNTGYGYTF. The DNA of the CDR3 is TGTGCCAGCAGTAATACAGGGTATGGCTACACCTTC.